The rows below give T cell receptor beta chains drawn from one sample of a study of beta chain features in type 1 diabetes. Measured with immunoSEQ multiplex PCR; TCRdb has only the in-frame clones, and not every one. Of roughly 700,000 clones in the sample, 10% to 15% were seen once. The material sequenced was naive CD4+ T cells from blood. The receptors were gathered from a man aged 18 to 35 with type 1 diabetes. Both conserved end residues are part of each CDR3. Only some rows state a clone size, as once, few, many or a class for expanded clones.

j_gene: TRBJ2-7
abundance: .
len: 14
v_gene: TRBV18
CDR3aa: CASSSGSENYEQYF

j_gene: TRBJ1-6
abundance: .
len: 16
v_gene: TRBV6-6
CDR3aa: CASSYLTGRTDSPLHF

j_gene: TRBJ2-1
abundance: once
len: 16
v_gene: TRBV6-1
CDR3aa: CASSVGTSGGNNEQFF

j_gene: TRBJ1-2
abundance: few
len: 12
v_gene: TRBV25-1
CDR3aa: CASSEDARGYTF

j_gene: TRBJ1-2
abundance: few
len: 14
v_gene: TRBV7-9
CDR3aa: CASSLAENSYGYTF

j_gene: TRBJ2-7
abundance: .
len: 13
v_gene: TRBV19
CDR3aa: CASRLQGADEQYF

j_gene: TRBJ2-7
abundance: .
len: 11
v_gene: TRBV2
CDR3aa: CASSESHEQYF

j_gene: TRBJ2-7
abundance: few
len: 15
v_gene: TRBV6-5
CDR3aa: CASSYSSMDSYEQYF

j_gene: TRBJ1-3
abundance: few
len: 14
v_gene: TRBV5-6
CDR3aa: CASSLVETGNTIYF

j_gene: TRBJ2-7
abundance: few
len: 12
v_gene: TRBV7-9
CDR3aa: CASSSEVYEQYF

j_gene: TRBJ2-5
abundance: .
len: 13
v_gene: TRBV9
CDR3aa: CASSGTVQETQYF

j_gene: TRBJ2-3
abundance: few
len: 15
v_gene: TRBV2
CDR3aa: CASKLRSGGTDTQYF

j_gene: TRBJ1-2
abundance: few
len: 12
v_gene: TRBV28
CDR3aa: CASSPGHYGYTF

j_gene: TRBJ1-2
abundance: .
len: 15
v_gene: TRBV6-5
CDR3aa: CASSRESGAQSGYTF

j_gene: TRBJ2-3
abundance: few
len: 12
v_gene: TRBV2
CDR3aa: CASRGAGQTQYF

j_gene: TRBJ2-1
abundance: .
len: 15
v_gene: TRBV30
CDR3aa: CAWSALTAQGNEQFF

j_gene: TRBJ1-1
abundance: few
len: 15
v_gene: TRBV18
CDR3aa: CASSPDPGMNTEAFF

j_gene: TRBJ2-5
abundance: .
len: 16
v_gene: TRBV30
CDR3aa: CAWSVGWGVRQETQYF

j_gene: TRBJ1-2
abundance: .
len: 13
v_gene: TRBV2
CDR3aa: CASIQVPAEGYTF

j_gene: TRBJ2-5
abundance: .
len: 14
v_gene: TRBV5-6
CDR3aa: CASSLIKYQETQYF

j_gene: TRBJ2-5
abundance: .
len: 14
v_gene: TRBV28
CDR3aa: CASSSPSVQETQYF

j_gene: TRBJ1-1
abundance: few
len: 15
v_gene: TRBV4-2
CDR3aa: CASTRHREEDTEAFF